This T cell receptor (beta chain) was identified during a study of graft-versus-host responses after intestinal transplantation. About the study: Following induction with anti-thymocyte globulin, all recipients were given tacrolimus and steroids for two to three years.

Measured with immunoSEQ multiplex PCR; TCRdb has only the in-frame clones, and not every one. The top ten clones hold around 0.69% of a sample with some 77,000 clones, around 92% of them seen once. Study-level results: HvG clone declines early post-transplant were associated with peak circulating GvH levels. Analysis identified GvH clones in recipient marrow, with some appearing first in ileum or blood. Within the allografts of patients who had graft-donor T cell macrochimerism, graft-versus-host to host-versus-graft clonal ratios were high.

CDR3 length equals 12 residues. Trimming removed 3 bases at V and 5 bases at J, with 8 bases between. Germline-derived CDR1 and CDR2 are SGDLS and YYNGEE. A word on this clone: Its antigen is unidentified.

The J gene is TRBJ2-5, the V gene TRBV9; D is ambiguous. Sequencing used PBMCs, obtained 98 days after intestinal transplantation. The sequence was collected from a human patient who received an intestinal transplant, so some T cells may come from the graft donor. The CDR3, as DNA: TGTGCCAGCAGCGCCCCTTCGGAGACCCAGTACTTC. It specifies CASSAPSETQYF.